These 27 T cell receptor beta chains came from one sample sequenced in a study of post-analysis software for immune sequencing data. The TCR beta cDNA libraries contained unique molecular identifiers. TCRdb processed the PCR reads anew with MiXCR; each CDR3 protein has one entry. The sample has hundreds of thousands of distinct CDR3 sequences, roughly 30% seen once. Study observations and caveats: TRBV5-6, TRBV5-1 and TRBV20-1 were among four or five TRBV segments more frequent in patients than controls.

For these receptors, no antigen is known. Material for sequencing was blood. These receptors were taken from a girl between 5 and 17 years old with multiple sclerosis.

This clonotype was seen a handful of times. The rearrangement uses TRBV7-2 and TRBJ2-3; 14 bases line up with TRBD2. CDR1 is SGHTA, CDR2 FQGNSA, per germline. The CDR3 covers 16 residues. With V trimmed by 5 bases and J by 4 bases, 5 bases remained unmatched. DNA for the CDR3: TGTGCCAGCAGCACGGGACTAGCGGGAGAAGCAGATACGCAGTATTTT. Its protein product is CASSTGLAGEADTQYF.

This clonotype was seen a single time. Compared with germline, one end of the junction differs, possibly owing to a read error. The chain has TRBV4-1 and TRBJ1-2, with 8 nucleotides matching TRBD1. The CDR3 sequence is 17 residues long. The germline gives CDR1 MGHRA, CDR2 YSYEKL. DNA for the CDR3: TGCGCCAGCGGCCAAGATTTGGGCAGGGGGCGAAACTATGGTTACACCTTC. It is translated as CASGQDLGRGRNYGYTF.

CDR3 nucleotide sequence: TGCGCCAGCAGCTTGGAAGGACAGGGGGCTCTTCTGCAGTACTTC. Amino acids: CASSLEGQGALLQYF. The chain links TRBV5-1 to TRBJ2-4; 11 bases are a match to TRBD1. Trimming removed 0 bases from V and 13 bases from J; junction bases left unmatched: 9. The V gene's germline CDR1 is SGHRS and CDR2 YFSETQ. This CDR3 is built from 15 residues.

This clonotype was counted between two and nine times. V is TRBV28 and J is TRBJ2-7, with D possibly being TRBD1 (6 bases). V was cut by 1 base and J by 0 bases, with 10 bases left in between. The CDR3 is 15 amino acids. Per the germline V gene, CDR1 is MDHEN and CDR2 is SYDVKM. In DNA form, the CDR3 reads TGTGCCAGCAGTTTATACCAGGACAGCTCCTACGAGCAGTACTTC. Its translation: CASSLYQDSSYEQYF.

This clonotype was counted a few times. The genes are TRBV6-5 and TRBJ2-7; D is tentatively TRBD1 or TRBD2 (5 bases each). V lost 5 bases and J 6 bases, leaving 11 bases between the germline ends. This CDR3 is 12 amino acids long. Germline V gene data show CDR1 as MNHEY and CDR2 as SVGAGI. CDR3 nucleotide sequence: TGTGCCAGCAGTGAGGGGACCCGCGAGCAGTACTTC. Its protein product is CASSEGTREQYF.

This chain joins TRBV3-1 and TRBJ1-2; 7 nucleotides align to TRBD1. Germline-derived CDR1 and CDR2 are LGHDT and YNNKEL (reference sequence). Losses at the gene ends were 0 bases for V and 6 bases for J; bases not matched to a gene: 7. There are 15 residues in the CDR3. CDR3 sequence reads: CASSQDATGYNGYTF. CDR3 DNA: TGTGCCAGCAGCCAAGACGCGACAGGGTATAATGGCTACACCTTC.

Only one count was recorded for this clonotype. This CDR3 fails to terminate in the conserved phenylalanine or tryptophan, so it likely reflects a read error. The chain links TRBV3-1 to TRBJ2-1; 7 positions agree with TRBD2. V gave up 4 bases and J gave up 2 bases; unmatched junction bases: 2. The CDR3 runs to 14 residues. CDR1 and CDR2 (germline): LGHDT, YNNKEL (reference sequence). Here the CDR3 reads CASSRGGTYNEQFV. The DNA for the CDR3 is TGTGCCAGCAGCCGGGGGGGAACCTACAATGAGCAGTTCGTC.

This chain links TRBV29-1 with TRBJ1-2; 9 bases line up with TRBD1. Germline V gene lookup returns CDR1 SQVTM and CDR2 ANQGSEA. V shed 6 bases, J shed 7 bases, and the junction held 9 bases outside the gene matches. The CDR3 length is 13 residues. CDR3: CSVATGTGSGYTF. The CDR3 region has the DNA TGCAGCGTAGCCACCGGGACAGGGAGTGGCTACACCTTC.

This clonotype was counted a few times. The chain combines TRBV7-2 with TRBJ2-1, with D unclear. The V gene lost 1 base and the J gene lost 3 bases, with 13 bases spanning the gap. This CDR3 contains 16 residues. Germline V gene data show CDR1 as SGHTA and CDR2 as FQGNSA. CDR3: CASSLVPTSGYNEQFF. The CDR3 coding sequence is TGTGCCAGCAGCTTAGTTCCTACCTCGGGCTACAATGAGCAGTTCTTC.

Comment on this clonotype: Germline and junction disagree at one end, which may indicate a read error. CDR3 in amino acids: CASSQVGADRGKETQHF. For the CDR3, the DNA is TGCGCCAGTAGCCAAGTTGGCGCCGACAGGGGGAAAGAGACCCAGCACTTC. The chain is built from TRBV4-1 and TRBJ2-5, with 9 positions matching TRBD1. The CDR3 covers 17 residues. Germline V gives CDR1 MGHRA, CDR2 YSYEKL.

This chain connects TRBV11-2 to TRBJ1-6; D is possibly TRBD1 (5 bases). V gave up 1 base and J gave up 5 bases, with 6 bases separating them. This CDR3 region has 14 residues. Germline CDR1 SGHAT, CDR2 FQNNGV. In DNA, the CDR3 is TGTGCCAGCAGCTTAGGGACAAATAATTCACCCCTCCACTTT. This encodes CASSLGTNNSPLHF.

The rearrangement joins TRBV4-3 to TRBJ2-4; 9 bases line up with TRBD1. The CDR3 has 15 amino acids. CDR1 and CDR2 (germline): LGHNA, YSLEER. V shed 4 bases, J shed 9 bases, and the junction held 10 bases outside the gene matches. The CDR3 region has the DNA TGCGCCAGCAGCCCCGGACGGGACAGGGTTAGCATTCAGTACTTC. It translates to CASSPGRDRVSIQYF.

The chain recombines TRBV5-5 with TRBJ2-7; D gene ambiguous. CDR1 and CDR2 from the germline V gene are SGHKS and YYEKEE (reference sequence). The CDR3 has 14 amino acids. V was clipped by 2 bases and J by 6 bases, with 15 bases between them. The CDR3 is CASSFLGITREQYF. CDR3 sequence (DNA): TGTGCCAGCAGCTTCTTGGGGATCACCCGCGAGCAGTACTTC.

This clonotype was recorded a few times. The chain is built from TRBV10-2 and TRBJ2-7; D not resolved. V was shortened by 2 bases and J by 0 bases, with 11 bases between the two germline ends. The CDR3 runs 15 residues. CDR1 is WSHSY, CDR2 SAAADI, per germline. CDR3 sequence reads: CASSELASGSYEQYF. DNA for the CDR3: TGCGCCAGCAGTGAGCTGGCTAGTGGCTCCTACGAGCAGTACTTC.

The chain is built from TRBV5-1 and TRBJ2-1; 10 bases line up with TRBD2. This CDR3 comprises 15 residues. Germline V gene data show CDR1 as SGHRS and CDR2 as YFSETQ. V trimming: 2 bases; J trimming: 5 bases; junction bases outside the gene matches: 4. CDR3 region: CASSLLAGKNNEQFF. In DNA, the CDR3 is TGCGCCAGCAGCTTACTAGCGGGAAAAAACAATGAGCAGTTCTTC. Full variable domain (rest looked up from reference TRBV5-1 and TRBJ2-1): KAGVTQTPRYLIKTRGQQVTLSCSPISGHRSVSWYQQTPGQGLQFLFEYFSETQRNKGNFPGRFSGRQFSNSRSEMNVSTLELGDSALYLCASSLLAGKNNEQFFGPGTRLTVL.

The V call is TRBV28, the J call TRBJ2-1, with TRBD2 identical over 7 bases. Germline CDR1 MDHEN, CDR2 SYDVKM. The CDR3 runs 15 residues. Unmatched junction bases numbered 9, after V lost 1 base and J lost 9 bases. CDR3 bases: TGTGCCAGCAGTTTATCCCGGACTAGTCTCTCTGAGCAGTTCTTC. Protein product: CASSLSRTSLSEQFF. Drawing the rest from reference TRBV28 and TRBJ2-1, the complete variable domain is DVKVTQSSRYLVKRTGEKVFLECVQDMDHENMFWYRQDPGLGLRLIYFSYDVKMKEKGDIPEGYSVSREKKERFSLILESASTNQTSMYLCASSLSRTSLSEQFFGPGTRLTVL.

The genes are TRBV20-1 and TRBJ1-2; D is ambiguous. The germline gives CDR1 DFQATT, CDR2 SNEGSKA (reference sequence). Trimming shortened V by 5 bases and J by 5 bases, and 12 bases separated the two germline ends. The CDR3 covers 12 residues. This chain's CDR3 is CSAHRKPYGYTF. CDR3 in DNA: TGCAGTGCTCACCGGAAGCCTTATGGCTACACCTTC.

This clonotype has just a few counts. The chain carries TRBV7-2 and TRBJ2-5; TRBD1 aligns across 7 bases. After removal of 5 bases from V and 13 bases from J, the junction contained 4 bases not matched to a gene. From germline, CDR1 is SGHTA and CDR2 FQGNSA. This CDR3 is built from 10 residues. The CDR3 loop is CASSMGQMYF. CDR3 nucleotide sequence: TGTGCCAGCAGCATGGGACAGATGTACTTC.

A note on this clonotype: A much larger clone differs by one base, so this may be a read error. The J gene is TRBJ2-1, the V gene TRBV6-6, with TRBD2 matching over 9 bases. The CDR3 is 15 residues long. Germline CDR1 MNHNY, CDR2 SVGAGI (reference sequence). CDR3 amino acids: CTSSLIAGVSGEQFF. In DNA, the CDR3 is TGTACCAGCAGTTTAATAGCGGGAGTGTCTGGTGAGCAGTTCTTC.

This CDR3 is CASSLVGGLYEQYF. CDR3 sequence (DNA): TGTGCCAGCAGCTTAGTTGGAGGCCTCTACGAGCAGTACTTC. The chain links TRBV7-9 to TRBJ2-7, with D perhaps matching TRBD2 (5 bases). The CDR3 totals 14 residues. CDR1 and CDR2 from the germline V gene are SEHNR and FQNEAQ (reference sequence). V was trimmed by 1 base and J by 3 bases, leaving 10 bases between them.

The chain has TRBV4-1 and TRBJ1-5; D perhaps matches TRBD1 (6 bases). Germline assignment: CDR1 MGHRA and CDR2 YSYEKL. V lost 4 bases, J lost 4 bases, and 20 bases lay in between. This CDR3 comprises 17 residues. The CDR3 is CASSPTQSGGTNQPQHF. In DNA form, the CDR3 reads TGCGCCAGCAGCCCGACACAGAGCGGGGGGACAAATCAGCCCCAGCATTTT.

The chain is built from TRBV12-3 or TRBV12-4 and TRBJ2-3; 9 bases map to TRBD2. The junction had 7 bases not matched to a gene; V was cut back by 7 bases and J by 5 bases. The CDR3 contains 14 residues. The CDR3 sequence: CASTLAGRGDTQYF. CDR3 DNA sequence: TGTGCCAGCACCCTAGCGGGGAGAGGAGATACGCAGTATTTT.

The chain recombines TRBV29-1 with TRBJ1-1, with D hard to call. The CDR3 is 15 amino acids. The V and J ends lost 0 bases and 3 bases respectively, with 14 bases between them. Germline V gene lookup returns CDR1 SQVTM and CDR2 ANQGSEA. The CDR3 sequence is CSVEDMGFGDTEAFF. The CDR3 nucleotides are TGCAGCGTTGAAGACATGGGCTTTGGGGACACTGAAGCTTTCTTT.

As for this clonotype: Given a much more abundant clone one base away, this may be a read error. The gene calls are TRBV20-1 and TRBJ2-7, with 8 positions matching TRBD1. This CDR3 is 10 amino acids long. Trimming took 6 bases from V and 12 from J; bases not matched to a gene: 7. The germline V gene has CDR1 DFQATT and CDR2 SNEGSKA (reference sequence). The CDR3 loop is CSASLDRAYF. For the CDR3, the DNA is TGCAGTGCCTCTCTGGACAGGGCGTACTTC.

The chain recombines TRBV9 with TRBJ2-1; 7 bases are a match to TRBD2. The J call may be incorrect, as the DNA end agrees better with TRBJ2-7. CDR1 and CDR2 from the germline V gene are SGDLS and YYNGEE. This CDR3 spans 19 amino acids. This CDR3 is CASSDGGGLPDYSYNEQYF. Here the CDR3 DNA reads TGTGCCAGCAGCGACGGCGGGGGTCTCCCCGATTACTCCTACAATGAGCAGTACTTC.

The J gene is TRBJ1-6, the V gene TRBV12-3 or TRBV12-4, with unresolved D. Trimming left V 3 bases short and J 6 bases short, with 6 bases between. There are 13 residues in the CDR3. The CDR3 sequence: CASSFDLNSPLHF. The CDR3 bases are TGTGCCAGCAGTTTTGATCTTAATTCACCCCTCCACTTT.

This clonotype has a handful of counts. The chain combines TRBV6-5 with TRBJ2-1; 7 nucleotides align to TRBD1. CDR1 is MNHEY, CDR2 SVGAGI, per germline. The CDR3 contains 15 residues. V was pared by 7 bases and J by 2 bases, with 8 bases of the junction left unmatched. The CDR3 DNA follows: TGTGCCAGCAAAACCGGGGACAGCGCCTACAATGAGCAGTTCTTC. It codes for CASKTGDSAYNEQFF.